A selection of T cell receptor beta chains follows, all from one sample in a study of blood T cells in healthy people across ages. TCRdb reanalysed the 5' RACE reads using MiXCR and keeps one entry per CDR3 protein. This table has about 670,000 distinct CDR3 sequences, 40% to 50% appearing once. The sequencing sample was made of blood. The origin of the receptors is a man aged 80 or over in good health. Each CDR3 is given with its conserved first and last residue. The order of the fields is D gene, clone size, J gene, V gene, CDR3 protein, CDR3 DNA. D genes are given only for firm matches. Clone size is given for some rows only: seen once, a few or many times, or a class if the clone is expanded.

. many TRBJ2-3 TRBV27 CASSPGWGPPDTQYF TGTGCCAGCAGTCCGGGATGGGGGCCCCCAGATACGCAGTATTTT
. . TRBJ2-7 TRBV20-1 CSARVVLNNEQYF TGCAGTGCTAGAGTTGTACTGAACAATGAGCAGTACTTC
. many TRBJ1-5 TRBV5-1 CASSLGSGNQPQHF TGCGCCAGCAGCTTGGGTTCGGGCAATCAGCCCCAGCATTTT
. . TRBJ2-3 TRBV4-3 CASSHRVGATDTQYF TGCGCCAGCAGCCATCGGGTGGGGGCTACAGATACGCAGTATTTT
TRBD1 few TRBJ2-3 TRBV2 CASSPRTGSPDTQYF TGTGCCAGCAGCCCCAGGACAGGGAGCCCAGATACGCAGTATTTT
. . TRBJ1-6 TRBV20-1 CSARDRMGSPLHF TGCAGTGCTAGAGACAGGATGGGATCACCCCTCCACTTT
TRBD2 few TRBJ2-3 TRBV11-2 CASSLGPGLAGPRSTDTQYF TGTGCCAGCAGCTTGGGACCGGGACTAGCGGGACCTAGAAGCACAGATACGCAGTATTTT
. . TRBJ2-2 TRBV18 CASSPRSRNTGELFF TGTGCCAGCTCACCTCGTAGTAGGAACACCGGGGAGCTGTTTTTT
TRBD1 . TRBJ2-2 TRBV4-2 CASSQVGTGYVELFF TGTGCCAGCAGCCAAGTCGGGACAGGTTATGTGGAGCTGTTTTTT
TRBD1 . TRBJ2-5 TRBV28 CASSLGRGPTQETQYF TGTGCCAGCAGTTTGGGCAGGGGGCCGACGCAAGAGACCCAGTACTTC
. . TRBJ2-4 TRBV7-2 CASSAGGLAKNIQYF TGTGCCAGCAGCGCGGGCGGCCTAGCCAAAAACATTCAGTACTTC
. . TRBJ1-2 TRBV25-1 CASQSPGAQGEGYTF TGTGCCAGCCAGAGCCCCGGGGCCCAGGGTGAAGGCTACACCTTC
. . TRBJ2-7 TRBV14 CASSLPTRSSYNEQYF TGTGCCAGCAGCCTACCGACCCGGAGCTCCTACAATGAGCAGTACTTC
TRBD1 . TRBJ2-6 TRBV3-1 CASSKGQGTSGANVLTF TGTGCCAGCAGCAAAGGACAGGGGACCTCTGGGGCCAACGTCCTGACTTTC
TRBD1 . TRBJ1-2 TRBV12-3/TRBV12-4 CASTSDRFYGYTF TGTGCCAGCACCTCGGACAGGTTCTATGGCTACACCTTC
TRBD2 . TRBJ2-1 TRBV20-1 CSAREGLVPNEQFF TGCAGTGCTAGAGAGGGACTAGTTCCGAATGAGCAGTTCTTC
TRBD2 few TRBJ2-3 TRBV9 CASSGAGGGGTDTQYF TGTGCCAGCAGCGGAGCGGGAGGTGGTGGCACAGATACGCAGTATTTT
. . TRBJ2-5 TRBV25-1 CASSEFATGETQYF TGTGCCAGCAGTGAATTCGCTACCGGGGAGACCCAGTACTTC
TRBD2 . TRBJ2-7 TRBV29-1 CSVRKGGLAGYNEQYF TGCAGCGTTCGCAAGGGGGGACTAGCGGGTTACAATGAGCAGTACTTC
TRBD1 . TRBJ2-6 TRBV6-2/TRBV6-3 CASSGTGVGANVLTF TGTGCCAGCAGCGGGACAGGGGTTGGGGCCAACGTCCTGACTTTC
TRBD2 . TRBJ2-3 TRBV7-2 CASSLSGGYPTDTQYF TGTGCCAGCAGCTTAAGCGGGGGGTATCCCACAGATACGCAGTATTTT
. few TRBJ1-2 TRBV6-1 CASSAGRDAGTF TGTGCCAGCAGTGCCGGCAGGGATGCCGGCACCTTC
TRBD2 . TRBJ2-1 TRBV6-2/TRBV6-3 CASLVTVGGRHNEQFF TGTGCCAGTCTCGTAACGGTGGGAGGGAGACACAATGAGCAGTTCTTC
. . TRBJ2-5 TRBV7-7 CASSLGRAVEETQYF TGTGCTAGCAGCTTAGGCCGGGCCGTGGAAGAGACCCAGTACTTC
. . TRBJ2-3 TRBV7-9 CASSQDNTSSTDTQYF TGTGCCAGCAGCCAGGACAATACCTCTAGCACAGATACGCAGTATTTT
TRBD2 few TRBJ2-3 TRBV28 CASSLQVGTSGYTQYF TGTGCCAGCAGTTTACAGGTCGGGACTAGCGGATATACGCAGTATTTT
TRBD2 . TRBJ2-7 TRBV20-1 CSARDGSAGGTDEQYF TGCAGTGCTAGAGATGGCTCGGCGGGAGGAACCGACGAGCAGTACTTC
TRBD1 . TRBJ1-2 TRBV20-1 CSARDQGGAPLYGYTF TGCAGTGCTAGAGATCAAGGGGGCGCTCCCCTTTATGGCTACACCTTC
. many TRBJ2-3 TRBV20-1 CSARDGRQRGTTDTQYF TGCAGTGCTAGAGATGGCAGACAAAGGGGGACAACAGATACGCAGTATTTT
TRBD1 . TRBJ2-2 TRBV4-2 CASSPTGGYIGELFF TGTGCCAGCAGCCCGACAGGGGGATACATCGGGGAGCTGTTTTTT
TRBD2 few TRBJ2-5 TRBV5-6 CASSLVNRTSEGTQYF TGTGCCAGCAGCTTGGTTAATAGGACTAGCGAGGGGACCCAGTACTTC
. . TRBJ1-2 TRBV4-3 CASSLVRGVDYGYTF TGCGCCAGCAGCCTCGTCAGGGGAGTGGACTATGGCTACACCTTC
. . TRBJ2-3 TRBV7-2 CASSLVWQVSTDTQYF TGTGCCAGCAGCTTAGTTTGGCAGGTTAGCACAGATACGCAGTATTTT
. . TRBJ2-1 TRBV6-5 CATRALYNEQFF TGTGCCACCAGGGCTTTATACAATGAGCAGTTCTTC
TRBD1 . TRBJ1-2 TRBV29-1 CSVEDGTGGGYTF TGCAGCGTTGAAGATGGGACAGGGGGTGGCTACACCTTC
. . TRBJ1-2 TRBV7-2 CASSLAGMDGYTF TGTGCCAGCAGCTTAGCCGGTATGGATGGCTACACCTTC